The source of this TCR beta chain is a study of blood T cells in healthy people across ages (dated by TCRdb to between 2014 and 2016). Broadly, across the study: In model experiments, template switching captured about one uniquely barcoded TCR beta cDNA molecule for every two T cells. Using deep sequencing normalized with unique cDNA molecular identifiers, the study measured how TCR beta repertoire diversity changes with age. The donors were split into four age groups: young (average 16 years), middle-aged (about 40), aged (more than 55) and long-lived (over 75). To avoid experimental bias, donors of different ages were spread randomly across the sequencing lanes. The study analyzed two additional independent replicas of 1 million unique cDNA reads from the same blood draw for two donors, one aged 18 to 30 and one aged 80 or older. The investigation overall reported the following: Estimates of total diversity from one million sequenced T cells were regarded as lower bounds and underestimates. Because donor CMV infection status was unknown, age-related changes in expanded clonotypes were potentially confounded. Since profiling was done on bulk unsorted PBMCs, naive and antigen-experienced compartments could not be conclusively compared. Compared with the aged group, the long-lived group had more naive CD4+ T cells, fewer expanded clones and increased TCR diversity, a pattern suggesting age selection. Observed TCR beta diversity per million T cells fell roughly linearly with age, and a significant reduction was already apparent by age around 40. The percentage of naive T cells measured by flow cytometry correlated strongly with observed TCR beta diversity.

The donors were 40 or so Caucasian individuals from Russia, aged roughly 6 to 90 years, who were systemically healthy. Each donor gave 8 to 10 milliliters of peripheral blood, drawn into EDTA-treated Vacutainer tubes. Ficoll-Paque density-gradient centrifugation was used to isolate PBMCs, with at least 6 million per sample. Total RNA was extracted from PBMCs with Trizol reagent, with at least 6 micrograms obtained per sample. Naive CD45RAhigh/CD27high T cell percentages were measured by flow cytometry on a PBMC aliquot from every donor. The protocol used for the library was 5' RACE. Sequencing instrument: Illumina HiSeq 2500. A second about 7 to 11 cycle PCR used a sample-barcoded 5' primer and a J-beta primer mix. A template-switch 5' adaptor carrying 12 random nucleotides introduced a unique molecular identifier onto each TCR beta cDNA molecule. Each sample yielded at least 2.5 million CDR3-containing paired-end reads. The Mint cDNA synthesis kit, primed by a TRBC-specific oligonucleotide, was used to synthesize first-strand cDNA from all RNA. After uracil-DNA glycosylase treatment, a first 18-cycle PCR used universal primers M1SS and BC2_uni_R on all cDNA. The paper's data handling went like this. For normalization, 1 million high-quality reads were randomly selected from each sample, with every read carrying a distinct molecular identifier. Reads with shared molecular identifiers were discarded instead of being binned into consensus sequences. CDR3 identification, clonotype clustering and error correction used MiTCR with a Q25 quality threshold and the strictest error-elimination algorithm. A nonparametric unseen species model using Euler transformation provided a lower-bound estimate of total TCR beta diversity. TCRdb's own reprocessing of the public reads used fastp at Q25 and MiXCR and kept productive beta chains. Every entry covers one CDR3 protein and lists the most common genes and DNA from its rows. The V and J calls shown here were made by TCRdb, not taken from the authors' results. The sample profile shows about 670,000 distinct CDR3 sequences; about 51% of them were found once. Roughly 13% of the sample goes to the ten largest clones.

The germline ends are 14 bases apart after V is trimmed by 3 bases and J by 4 bases. CDR1 and CDR2, per the germline V gene, are SGHDT and YYEEEE. The CDR3 sequence holds 15 residues, the cysteine and phenylalanine included. The read is trimmed to its CDR3 DNA, 45 bases read in frame from base 1. This clonotype was seen more than once but under ten times. Its recognized antigen is unknown. Within one base of it there is no much larger clone, and no base qualities were kept. The chain is encoded by TRBV5-6 joined to TRBJ2-1, and possibly TRBD2, on 6 matching bases. This receptor was obtained from a woman of 80 years or more in good health. The sequencing input was blood. CDR3 reads: CASSCPLALYNEQFF. The DNA sequence is TGTGCCAGCAGCTGCCCCCTAGCGTTATACAATGAGCAGTTCTTC.